This T cell receptor beta chain was documented in a study of early T cells in non-severe SARS-CoV-2 infection. Study-wide background: Sequencing of bulk RNA from unsorted whole blood was done, without chain pairing.

The V gene's germline CDR1 is MDHEN and CDR2 SYDVKM. V was trimmed by 0 bases and J by 0 bases, leaving 6 bases between them. The CDR3 contains 16 residues. Tagging with unique molecular identifiers was applied to individual cDNA molecules. Each CDR3 protein is one row after TCRdb ran MiXCR on the 5' RACE reads. The sample holds tens of thousands of distinct CDR3 sequences, roughly 4.7% seen once. This clonotype was observed at least ten times. Its antigen is undetermined. Study conclusions and caveats: CD4 and private specificities were missed by VDJdb matching, which favored anti-spike CD8 responses.

Sequencing was performed on whole blood, taken at baseline. This chain connects TRBV28 to TRBJ2-6; TRBD2 is a possible D gene (5 bases). The TCR sequence derives from an adult who was a healthcare worker with PCR-confirmed SARS-CoV-2 infection or an uninfected control (not recorded which). This CDR3 is CASSLWAGSGANVLTF. CDR3 nucleotide sequence: TGTGCCAGCAGTTTATGGGCGGGCTCTGGGGCCAACGTCCTGACTTTC.